The clone carrying this T cell receptor (beta chain) has a handful of counts. Some clones are missing from TCRdb's copy, which holds only in-frame ones; the method was immunoSEQ multiplex PCR. Of 98,000 or so clones in the sample, about four fifths are singletons; the top ten hold about 2%. The V end lost 5 bases, the J end lost 2 bases, and 10 bases lay between the germline ends. The CDR3 sequence is 13 residues long. These data belong to a study of control samples from healthy donors and cancer patients. The source is a man in his sixties in good health. Input material: blood. The V call is TRBV12-3 or TRBV12-4, the J call TRBJ2-7; D is ambiguous. The CDR3 nucleotides are TGTGCCAGCAGTCCCCCCTTAGCCTACGAGCAGTACTTC. Its protein is CASSPPLAYEQYF.